This T cell receptor (beta chain) was recovered during a study of cytomegalovirus exposure and HLA in healthy donors. The table lists this clone with a few counts. What it binds is unknown. At the DNA level, this CDR3 is encoded by other sequences in the same sample as well. Regarding the study as a whole: An analysis that was carried out later associated about 17,000 TCR beta sequences with HLA alleles at 0.05 false discovery rate.

60 Vbeta and 13 Jbeta primers were used in PCR. This table comes from immunoSEQ multiplex PCR, and its TCRdb copy is limited to in-frame clones, with some not included. The table has about 160,000 clones, 70% to 75% seen once. This CDR3 spans 16 amino acids. Trimming cost V 1 base and J 3 bases, with 13 bases left between them. Germline CDR1 MGHRA, CDR2 YSYEKL. Sequencing input: PBMCs. V is TRBV4-1 and J is TRBJ1-5; D perhaps matches TRBD1 (5 bases). This clonotype originated in a man aged 18 to 29 in good health and CMV-seropositive. CDR3 protein: CASSQAPQVNNQPQHF. The DNA for the CDR3 is TGCGCCAGCAGCCAAGCCCCACAGGTTAACAATCAGCCCCAGCATTTT.